This is a list of T cell receptor beta chains from one sample in a study of blood T cell repertoires in COVID-19. Data came from immunoSEQ multiplex PCR; TCRdb stores just in-frame clones and leaves some out. Of 200,000 or so clones in the sample, about 79% were seen once. The sequencing input was peripheral blood. These receptors came from a man aged 35 to 55 who had recovered from COVID-19. Each CDR3 is given with its conserved first and last residue. The D gene is left open where the match is weak. Clone size is shown for a subset of rows, as once, few, many or a class of expanded clone.

J | D | size | V | DNA | CDR3
TRBJ1-5 | . | . | TRBV4-3 | TGCGCCAGCAGCCAAGTGCGGGGGCGAAATCAGCCCCAGCATTTT | CASSQVRGRNQPQHF
TRBJ2-2 | TRBD1 | . | TRBV13 | TGTGCCAGCAGCTGGGGGACAGGGAGGACCGGGGAGCTGTTTTTT | CASSWGTGRTGELFF
TRBJ2-3 | . | . | TRBV5-1 | TGCGCCAGCAGCTTGCAAGCCCTAGAAGATACGCAGTATTTT | CASSLQALEDTQYF
TRBJ2-1 | . | . | TRBV4-3 | TGCGCCAGCAGCCAAGAATATCGAGCGAACAATGAGCAGTTCTTC | CASSQEYRANNEQFF
TRBJ2-1 | . | . | TRBV18 | TGTGCCAGCTCACCCCTTGGACTGGGCGATGAGCAGTTCTTC | CASSPLGLGDEQFF
TRBJ2-5 | TRBD2 | . | TRBV5-1 | TGCGCCAGCACCGAACTAGCGGGGCACCAAGAGACCCAGTACTTC | CASTELAGHQETQYF
TRBJ1-1 | . | few | TRBV7-2 | TGTGCCAGCAGCTTAGATCCCGGACAGAACACTGAAGCTTTCTTT | CASSLDPGQNTEAFF
TRBJ1-1 | TRBD1 | . | TRBV7-8 | TGTGCCAGCAGCTTATTCCGGGACAGGGTGAGGCCTGAAGCTTTCTTT | CASSLFRDRVRPEAFF
TRBJ2-3 | TRBD1 | . | TRBV6-4 | TGTGCCAGCAGTCGGGACAGGGATTTAACAGATACGCAGTATTTT | CASSRDRDLTDTQYF
TRBJ1-4 | . | . | TRBV2 | TGTGCCAGCAGTACGGTTCCGGCTAATGAAAAACTGTTTTTT | CASSTVPANEKLFF
TRBJ1-4 | TRBD1 | . | TRBV5-1 | TGCGCCAGCAGGGACAGGGGGGACGAAAAACTGTTTTTT | CASRDRGDEKLFF
TRBJ2-3 | TRBD1 | . | TRBV5-4 | TGTGCCAGCAGCTCTGACAGGGGAAACACAGATACGCAGTATTTT | CASSSDRGNTDTQYF
TRBJ2-7 | TRBD1 | . | TRBV15 | TGTGCCACCAGCAGCGGGACAGGGTACTCCTACGAGCAGTACTTC | CATSSGTGYSYEQYF
TRBJ2-5 | TRBD1 | . | TRBV5-6 | TGTGCCAGCAGCTTGGCAGGACAGGAAGAGACCCAGTACTTC | CASSLAGQEETQYF
TRBJ2-3 | TRBD2 | once | TRBV7-2 | TGTGCCAGCAGCTTAGGCACTAGCGGGAGGGTTGATACGCAGTATTTT | CASSLGTSGRVDTQYF
TRBJ1-1 | . | . | TRBV4-3 | TGCGCCAGCAGCCAAGGGGTGGGCGTGAACACTGAAGCTTTCTTT | CASSQGVGVNTEAFF
TRBJ2-4 | TRBD1 | . | TRBV27 | TGTGCCAGCAGCCACTCCCGGGGATCGGGACAGGGAAACATTCAGTACTTC | CASSHSRGSGQGNIQYF
TRBJ2-2 | TRBD2 | . | TRBV29-1 | TGCAGCGTTGAAGGGACTAGCGGGAGTTTCACCGGGGAGCTGTTTTTT | CSVEGTSGSFTGELFF
TRBJ1-2 | TRBD1 | few | TRBV19 | TGTGCCAGTAGTACGAGGGGGCGAGAAAATGGCTACACCTTC | CASSTRGRENGYTF
TRBJ2-7 | TRBD1 | . | TRBV27 | TGTGCCAGCACCCAAGACCCGGTGGACAGGGCCCCAACCTACGAGCAGTACTTC | CASTQDPVDRAPTYEQYF
TRBJ2-3 | TRBD2 | . | TRBV18 | TGTGCCAGCTCACCAGGGACTAGCGGGGGGAACAGAGATACGCAGTATTTT | CASSPGTSGGNRDTQYF
TRBJ1-2 | TRBD1 | . | TRBV19 | TGTGCCAGTAGTATAGAGACAGGGGCGTGGGGTTATGGCTACACCTTC | CASSIETGAWGYGYTF
TRBJ1-1 | . | . | TRBV15 | TGTGCCACCAGCAGAGACAGGGTGGAAAGCCCTGGGGCTTTCTTT | CATSRDRVESPGAFF
TRBJ2-7 | . | . | TRBV30 | TGTGCCTGGAGTGTAGGCAGGGGTACCGAGCAGTACTTC | CAWSVGRGTEQYF
TRBJ1-4 | TRBD1 | . | TRBV14 | TGTGCCAGCAGCCAAAGAGCCCCGGGACAGAGTAATGAAAAACTGTTTTTT | CASSQRAPGQSNEKLFF
TRBJ1-1 | . | . | TRBV5-5 | TGTGCCAGCAGCTCGTCTGGAGGACAACCTGGGGCGGGGTCTTTCTTT | CASSSSGGQPGAGSFF